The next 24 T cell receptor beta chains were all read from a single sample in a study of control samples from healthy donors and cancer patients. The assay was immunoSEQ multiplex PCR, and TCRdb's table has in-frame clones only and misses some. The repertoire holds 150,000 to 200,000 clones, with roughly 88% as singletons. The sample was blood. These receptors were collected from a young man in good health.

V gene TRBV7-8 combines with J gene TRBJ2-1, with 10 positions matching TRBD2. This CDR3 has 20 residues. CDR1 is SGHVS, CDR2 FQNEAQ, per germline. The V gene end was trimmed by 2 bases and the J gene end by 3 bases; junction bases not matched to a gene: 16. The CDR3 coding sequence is TGTGCCAGCAGCTTAAAGGGGGAACTAGCGGGGTCTTCCTTCTACAATGAGCAGTTCTTC. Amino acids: CASSLKGELAGSSFYNEQFF.

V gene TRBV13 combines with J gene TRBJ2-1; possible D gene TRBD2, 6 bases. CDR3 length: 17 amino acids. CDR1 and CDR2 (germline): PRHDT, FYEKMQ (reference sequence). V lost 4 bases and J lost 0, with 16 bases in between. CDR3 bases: TGTGCCAGCAGCTGGGACCGCCTCGGGGGCTCCTACAATGAGCAGTTCTTC. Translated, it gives CASSWDRLGGSYNEQFF.

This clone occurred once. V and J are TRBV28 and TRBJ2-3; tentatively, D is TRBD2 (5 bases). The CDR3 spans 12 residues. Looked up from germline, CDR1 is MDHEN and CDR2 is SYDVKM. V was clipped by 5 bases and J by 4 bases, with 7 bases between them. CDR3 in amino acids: CASSRLSDTQYF. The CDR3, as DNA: TGTGCCAGCAGTCGACTATCAGATACGCAGTATTTT. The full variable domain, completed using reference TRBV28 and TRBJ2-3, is DVKVTQSSRYLVKRTGEKVFLECVQDMDHENMFWYRQDPGLGLRLIYFSYDVKMKEKGDIPEGYSVSREKKERFSLILESASTNQTSMYLCASSRLSDTQYFGPGTRLTVL.

In DNA, the CDR3 is TGCGCCAGCAGCATAGGGACAGCGGATAATTCACCCCTCCACTTT. Protein: CASSIGTADNSPLHF. The V and J genes are TRBV5-1 and TRBJ1-6; 7 bases line up with TRBD1. Germline CDR1 reads SGHRS; CDR2 reads YFSETQ. V lost 4 bases to trimming and J lost 5 bases; unmatched junction nucleotides: 6. This CDR3 is built from 15 residues.

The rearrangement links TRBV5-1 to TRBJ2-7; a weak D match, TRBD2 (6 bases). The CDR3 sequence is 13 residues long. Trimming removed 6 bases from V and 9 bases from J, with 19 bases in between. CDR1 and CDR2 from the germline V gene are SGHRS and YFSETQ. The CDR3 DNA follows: TGCGCCAGCAAGGCCAGACTAGATGGAGTGCAGTACTTC. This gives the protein CASKARLDGVQYF. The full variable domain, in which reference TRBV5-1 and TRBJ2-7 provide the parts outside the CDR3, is KAGVTQTPRYLIKTRGQQVTLSCSPISGHRSVSWYQQTPGQGLQFLFEYFSETQRNKGNFPGRFSGRQFSNSRSEMNVSTLELGDSALYLCASKARLDGVQYFGPGTRLTVT.

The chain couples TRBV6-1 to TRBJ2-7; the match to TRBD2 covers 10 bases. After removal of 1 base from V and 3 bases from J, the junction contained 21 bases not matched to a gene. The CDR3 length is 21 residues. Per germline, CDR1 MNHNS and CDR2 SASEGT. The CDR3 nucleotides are TGTGCCAGCAGTGAAGACGTATTAGGACGTTGGGGACTAGCGATGGGCTACGAGCAGTACTTC. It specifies CASSEDVLGRWGLAMGYEQYF.

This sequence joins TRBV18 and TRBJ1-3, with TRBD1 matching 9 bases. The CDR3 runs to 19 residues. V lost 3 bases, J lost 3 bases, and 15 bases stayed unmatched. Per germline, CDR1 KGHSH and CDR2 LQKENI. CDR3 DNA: TGTGCCAGCTCACCGGCTCTACCGGGACAGGGCTCTGATGGAAACACCATATATTTT. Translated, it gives CASSPALPGQGSDGNTIYF.

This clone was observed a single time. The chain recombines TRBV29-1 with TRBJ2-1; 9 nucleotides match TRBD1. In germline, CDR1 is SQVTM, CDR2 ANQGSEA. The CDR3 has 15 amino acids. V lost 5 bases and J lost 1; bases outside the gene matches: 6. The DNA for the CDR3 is TGCAGCGTTCGACCGGGACAGGGTTCCTACAATGAGCAGTTCTTC. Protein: CSVRPGQGSYNEQFF.

This CDR3 is CASSPQGGSNYGYTF. DNA of the CDR3: TGTGCCAGCAGTCCACAGGGAGGGTCTAACTATGGCTACACCTTC. V is TRBV6-5 and J is TRBJ1-2; weak D call: TRBD1 (6 bases). The CDR3 loop spans 15 amino acids. In germline, CDR1 is MNHEY, CDR2 SVGAGI. V lost 5 bases and J lost 0, with 13 bases in between.

CDR3 DNA: TGTGCCAGCTCACTCGGGACAGGGATTAATGAAAAACTGTTTTTT. Protein product: CASSLGTGINEKLFF. The V and J genes are TRBV18 and TRBJ1-4, with 9 bases lining up with TRBD1. Trimming at V came to 4 bases and at J to 4 bases, leaving 4 bases not matched to a gene. This CDR3 has 15 residues. Germline V gene sequence: CDR1 KGHSH, CDR2 LQKENI. Variable domain in full (rest from reference TRBV18 and TRBJ1-4): NAGVMQNPRHLVRRRGQEARLRCSPMKGHSHVYWYRQLPEEGLKFMVYLQKENIIDESGMPKERFSAEFPKEGPSILRIQQVVRGDSAAYFCASSLGTGINEKLFFGSGTQLSVL.

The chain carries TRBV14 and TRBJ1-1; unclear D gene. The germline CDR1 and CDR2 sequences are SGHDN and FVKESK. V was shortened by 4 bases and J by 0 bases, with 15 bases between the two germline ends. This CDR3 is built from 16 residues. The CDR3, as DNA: TGTGCCAGCAGCCTTAGTGGAGCAGTCCTGAACACTGAAGCTTTCTTT. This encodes CASSLSGAVLNTEAFF.

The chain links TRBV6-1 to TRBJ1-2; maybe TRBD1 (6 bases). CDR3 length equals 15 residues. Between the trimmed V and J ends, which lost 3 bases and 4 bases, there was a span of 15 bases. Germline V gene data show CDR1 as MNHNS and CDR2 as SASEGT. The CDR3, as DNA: TGTGCCAGCAGTGACATGGACAGCCTGGGCTATGGCTACACCTTC. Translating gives CASSDMDSLGYGYTF.

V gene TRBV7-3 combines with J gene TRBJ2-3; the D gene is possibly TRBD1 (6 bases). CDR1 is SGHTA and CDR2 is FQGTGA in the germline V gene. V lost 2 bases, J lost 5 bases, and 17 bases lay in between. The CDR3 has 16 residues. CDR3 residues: CASSLGGQGLLDTQYF. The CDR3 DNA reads TGTGCCAGCAGCTTAGGGGGCCAGGGATTATTAGATACGCAGTATTTT. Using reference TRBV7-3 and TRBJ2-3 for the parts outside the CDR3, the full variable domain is GAGVSQTPSNKVTEKGKYVELRCDPISGHTALYWYRQSLGQGPEFLIYFQGTGAADDSGLPNDRFFAVRPEGSVSTLKIQRTERGDSAVYLCASSLGGQGLLDTQYFGPGTRLTVL.

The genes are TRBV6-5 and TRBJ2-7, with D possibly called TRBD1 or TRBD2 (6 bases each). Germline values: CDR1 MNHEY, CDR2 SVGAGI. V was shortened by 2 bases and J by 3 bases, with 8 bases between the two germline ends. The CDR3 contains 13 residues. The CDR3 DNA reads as TGTGCCAGCAGTTACGAGGGGGGCTACGAGCAGTACTTC. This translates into CASSYEGGYEQYF.

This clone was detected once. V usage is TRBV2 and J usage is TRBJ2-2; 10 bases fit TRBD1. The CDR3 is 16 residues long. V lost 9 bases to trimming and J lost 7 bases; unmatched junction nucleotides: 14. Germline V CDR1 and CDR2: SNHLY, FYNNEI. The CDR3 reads CARRFTGTGANGELFF. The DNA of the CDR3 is TGTGCCAGAAGGTTCACCGGGACAGGGGCGAACGGGGAGCTGTTTTTT.

In DNA, the CDR3 is TGTGCCAGCAGTTTTCCCAGGGAAGAGACCCAGTACTTC. Translating gives CASSFPREETQYF. The chain has TRBV28 and TRBJ2-5; TRBD1 is a possible D gene (5 bases). V shed 3 bases and J shed 3 bases, with 8 bases lying between them. This CDR3 is built from 13 residues. CDR1 is MDHEN and CDR2 is SYDVKM in the germline V gene.

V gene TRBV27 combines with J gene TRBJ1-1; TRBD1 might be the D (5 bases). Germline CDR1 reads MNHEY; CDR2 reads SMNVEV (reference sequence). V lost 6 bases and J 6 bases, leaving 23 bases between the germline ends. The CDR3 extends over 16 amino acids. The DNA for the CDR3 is TGTGCCAGCAGCCGGACCATCGATGATGGAGGGGCTGAAGCTTTCTTT. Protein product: CASSRTIDDGGAEAFF.

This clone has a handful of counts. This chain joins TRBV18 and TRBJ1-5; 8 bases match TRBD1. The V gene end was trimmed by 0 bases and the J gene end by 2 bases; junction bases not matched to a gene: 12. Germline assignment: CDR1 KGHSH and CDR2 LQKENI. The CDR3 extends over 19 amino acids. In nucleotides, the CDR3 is TGTGCCAGCTCACCACCGCTCCAGGGGGCCTGGATTGGCAATCAGCCCCAGCATTTT. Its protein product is CASSPPLQGAWIGNQPQHF.

The CDR3 sequence: CASSFQWSSYEQYF. The CDR3 region has the DNA TGTGCCAGCAGCTTTCAATGGAGCTCCTACGAGCAGTACTTC. The J gene is TRBJ2-7, the V gene TRBV7-2, with D unclear. Trimming took off 3 bases at V and 0 bases at J, with 9 bases between the two ends. The CDR3 spans 14 residues. Germline V lookup: CDR1 SGHTA, CDR2 FQGNSA.

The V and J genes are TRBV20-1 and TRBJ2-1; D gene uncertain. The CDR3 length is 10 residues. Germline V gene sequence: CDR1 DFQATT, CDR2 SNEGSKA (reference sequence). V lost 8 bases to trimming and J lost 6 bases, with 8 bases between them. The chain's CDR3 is CSIWSNEQFF. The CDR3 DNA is TGCAGTATATGGAGCAATGAGCAGTTCTTC.

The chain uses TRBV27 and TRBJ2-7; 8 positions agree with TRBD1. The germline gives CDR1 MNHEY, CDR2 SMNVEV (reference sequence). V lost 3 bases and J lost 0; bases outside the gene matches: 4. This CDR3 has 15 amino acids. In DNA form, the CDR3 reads TGTGCCAGCAGTTTTCAGGGGGCATTCTCCTACGAGCAGTACTTC. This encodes CASSFQGAFSYEQYF.

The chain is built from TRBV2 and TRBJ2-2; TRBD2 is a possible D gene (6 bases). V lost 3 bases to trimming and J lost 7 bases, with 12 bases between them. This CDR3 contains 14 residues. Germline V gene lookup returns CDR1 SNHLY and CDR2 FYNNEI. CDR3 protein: CASSEVGGRGELFF. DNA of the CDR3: TGTGCCAGCAGTGAGGTCGGGGGACGCGGGGAGCTGTTTTTT.

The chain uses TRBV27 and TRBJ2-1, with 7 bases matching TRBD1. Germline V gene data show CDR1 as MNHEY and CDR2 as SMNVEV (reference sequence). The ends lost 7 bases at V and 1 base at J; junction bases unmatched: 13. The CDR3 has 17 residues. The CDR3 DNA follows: TGTGCCAGCACCTACAGTAGAGGGGGCCTGTCCTACAATGAGCAGTTCTTC. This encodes CASTYSRGGLSYNEQFF.

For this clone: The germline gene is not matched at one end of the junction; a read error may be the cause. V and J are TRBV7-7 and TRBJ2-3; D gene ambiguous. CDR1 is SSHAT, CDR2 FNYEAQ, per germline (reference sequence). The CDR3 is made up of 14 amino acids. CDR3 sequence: CASSLTSQTDTQYF. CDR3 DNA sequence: TGTGCTAGCAGCTTAACTTCCCAGACAGATACGCAGTATTTT. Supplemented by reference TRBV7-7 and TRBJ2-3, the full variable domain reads GAGVSQSPRYKVTKRGQDVTLRCDPISSHATLYWYQQALGQGPEFLTYFNYEAQPDKSGLPSDRFSAERPEGSISTLTIQRTEQRDSAMYRCASSLTSQTDTQYFGPGTRLTVL.